This T cell receptor beta chain comes out of a study of T cell responses to AZD1222 COVID-19 vaccine. The CDR3 contains 16 residues. Germline CDR1 MDHEN, CDR2 SYDVKM. The V end was cut by 2 bases, the J end by 3 bases, with 11 bases between. TCRdb keeps only in-frame clones here, not all; method: immunoSEQ multiplex PCR. The sample carries 150,000 or so clones, around nine tenths recorded once. This chain links TRBV28 with TRBJ1-6, with D possibly matching TRBD1 (5 bases). This sample comprised peripheral blood, obtained on day 0 of AZD1222 vaccination. The clonotype comes from an adult in good health. CDR3 in DNA: TGTGCCAGCAGTTTAAGGCAGGGCCACTATAATTCACCCCTCCACTTT. Protein sequence: CASSLRQGHYNSPLHF.